These T cell receptor beta chains were read from a single sample in a study of CXCR3-negative and CXCR3-positive naive CD8 T cells. From its re-call of the 5' RACE reads, TCRdb lists each CDR3 protein once, without DNA. The sample totals about 82,000 distinct CDR3 sequences. Sequencing was carried out using naive CXCR3- CD8+ T cells from blood. Receptors were obtained from a human donor in good health. Some clones in this sample may be carry-over from other donors' samples. CDR3s include the opening cysteine and the closing phenylalanine or tryptophan.

v_call: TRBV9; j_call: TRBJ2-2; cdr3_aa: CTSSGHRDNTGELFF
v_call: TRBV29-1; j_call: TRBJ2-1; cdr3_aa: CSVGPGYSYNEQFF
v_call: TRBV29-1; j_call: TRBJ1-1; cdr3_aa: CSVEDLGHGHTEAFF
v_call: TRBV7-9; j_call: TRBJ1-1; cdr3_aa: CASSHRGDPDTEAFF
v_call: TRBV7-9; j_call: TRBJ2-1; cdr3_aa: CASSYASGNEQFF
v_call: TRBV20-1; j_call: TRBJ1-2; cdr3_aa: CSALTGIPANYGYTF
v_call: TRBV11-2; j_call: TRBJ1-1; cdr3_aa: CASSPTGGSVGSEAFF
v_call: TRBV5-6; j_call: TRBJ1-1; cdr3_aa: CASSLWADGVNTEAFF
v_call: TRBV12-3/TRBV12-4; j_call: TRBJ1-1; cdr3_aa: CASSSTDPTFGSEAFF
v_call: TRBV19; j_call: TRBJ2-4; cdr3_aa: CASTIGLGNIQYF
v_call: TRBV7-3; j_call: TRBJ2-1; cdr3_aa: CASNLSGLPHEQFF
v_call: TRBV28; j_call: TRBJ2-2; cdr3_aa: CASSLWIAGDGGELFF